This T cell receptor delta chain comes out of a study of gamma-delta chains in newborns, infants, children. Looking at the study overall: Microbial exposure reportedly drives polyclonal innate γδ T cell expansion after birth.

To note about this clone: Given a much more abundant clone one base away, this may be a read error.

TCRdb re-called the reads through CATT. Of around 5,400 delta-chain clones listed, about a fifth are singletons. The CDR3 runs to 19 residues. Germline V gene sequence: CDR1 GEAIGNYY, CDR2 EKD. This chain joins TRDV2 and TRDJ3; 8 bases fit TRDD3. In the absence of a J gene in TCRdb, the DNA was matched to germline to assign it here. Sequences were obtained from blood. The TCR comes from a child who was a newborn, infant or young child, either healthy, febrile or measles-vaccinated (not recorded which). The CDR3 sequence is CACDTITGGLTWDTRKMFF. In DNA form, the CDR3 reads TGTGCCTGTGACACCATTACTGGGGGCCTCACCTGGGACACCCGAAAGATGTTTTTC.